This T cell receptor (beta chain) derives from a study of blood T cell repertoires in COVID-19. Background on the study: PBMCs, B-cell-depleted T cells, or T cells provided the cDNA or gDNA that made up the material.

The germline CDR1 and CDR2 sequences are KGHSH and LQKENI. V was clipped by 0 bases and J by 4 bases, with 16 bases between them. This CDR3 comprises 16 residues. The protocol was immunoSEQ multiplex PCR, while the TCRdb copy is restricted to in-frame clones and leaves out a portion. The data hold about 200,000 clones, with roughly 88% observed a single time. The sequence was obtained from a human donor in a cohort sampled during active COVID-19. What was sequenced was peripheral blood. V gene TRBV18 combines with J gene TRBJ2-7; tentative D call: TRBD2 (6 bases). CDR3 DNA: TGTGCCAGCTCACCACCCGGCGTGGTCGGGAGTTACGAGCAGTACTTC. Protein product: CASSPPGVVGSYEQYF. Combining the CDR3 with reference TRBV18 and TRBJ2-7 gives the whole variable domain NAGVMQNPRHLVRRRGQEARLRCSPMKGHSHVYWYRQLPEEGLKFMVYLQKENIIDESGMPKERFSAEFPKEGPSILRIQQVVRGDSAAYFCASSPPGVVGSYEQYFGPGTRLTVT.